The 6 T cell receptor beta chains below were found in one sample sequenced in a study of OX40 agonist ivuxolimab in advanced cancers. The library relied on the immunoSEQ multiplex PCR assay. TCRdb took over this immuneACCESS table, retaining in-frame rearrangements with V and J assigned. Such tables are incomplete; in checked studies, under half of the missing clones stem from an unresolved V gene, and the remainder is unexplained. Present in this sample are 110,000 or so clones, around 90% of which were seen just once. The top ten clones comprise 0.5% to 0.8% of the sample. The sample consisted of CD4+ or CD8+ T cells sorted from blood, taken in a trial of the OX40 agonist ivuxolimab. These receptors were collected from an adult with an advanced solid tumor such as melanoma, head and neck, liver or kidney cancer.

The chain is built from TRBV18 and TRBJ2-7; D possibly corresponds to TRBD2 (6 bases). The CDR3 has 14 residues. V dropped 3 bases and J dropped 4 bases, with 13 bases sitting between them. The germline V gene encodes CDR1 KGHSH and CDR2 LQKENI. The DNA for the CDR3 is TGTGCCAGCTCACCGGGGGACTTAAGATACGAGCAGTACTTC. Translated, it gives CASSPGDLRYEQYF.

The V gene is TRBV2, the J gene TRBJ1-2; 7 positions match TRBD1. CDR1 and CDR2 from the germline V gene are SNHLY and FYNNEI. Trimming removed 11 bases from V and 2 bases from J; junction bases left unmatched: 8. The CDR3 runs 13 residues. In DNA form, the CDR3 reads TGTGCCGTGCGACAGGGACCAAACTATGGCTACACCTTC. It specifies CAVRQGPNYGYTF. Combining the CDR3 with reference TRBV2 and TRBJ1-2 gives the whole variable domain EPEVTQTPSHQVTQMGQEVILRCVPISNHLYFYWYRQILGQKVEFLVSFYNNEISEKSEIFDDQFSVERPDGSNFTLKIRSTKLEDSAMYFCAVRQGPNYGYTFGSGTRLTVV.

This chain uses TRBV5-1 with TRBJ1-6; D gene ambiguous. The CDR3 covers 15 residues. Trimming left V 2 bases short and J 1 base short, with 7 bases between. CDR1 is SGHRS and CDR2 is YFSETQ in the germline V gene. CDR3 nucleotide sequence: TGCGCCAGCAGCTTTCGGAGTTCCTATAATTCACCCCTCCACTTT. Its protein product is CASSFRSSYNSPLHF.

The J gene is TRBJ1-5, the V gene TRBV5-1; TRBD1 aligns across 7 bases. Trimming removed 6 bases from V and 7 bases from J; junction bases left unmatched: 19. This CDR3 is 17 amino acids long. Germline lookup yields CDR1 SGHRS and CDR2 YFSETQ. The CDR3 is CASKGGEHGRSGQPQHF. CDR3 DNA: TGCGCCAGCAAAGGGGGCGAGCACGGACGAAGCGGCCAGCCCCAGCATTTT.

V is TRBV2 and J is TRBJ2-2, with 8 bases fitting TRBD1. The V gene end was trimmed by 2 bases and the J gene end by 4 bases; junction bases not matched to a gene: 3. Germline CDR1 SNHLY, CDR2 FYNNEI. CDR3 length: 15 amino acids. CDR3 sequence reads: CASSEQGAVTGELFF. DNA of the CDR3: TGTGCCAGCAGTGAACAGGGGGCCGTCACCGGGGAGCTGTTTTTT.

This sequence joins TRBV10-3 and TRBJ2-3, with 13 bases aligning to TRBD2. The CDR3 extends over 15 amino acids. The V gene's germline CDR1 is ENHRY and CDR2 SYGVKD. Germline trimming cut 6 bases from V and 4 bases from J; bases unmatched to any gene: 4. The CDR3 protein is CAISVLAGGPDTQYF. The CDR3 DNA sequence: TGTGCCATCAGCGTACTAGCGGGGGGGCCAGATACGCAGTATTTT.